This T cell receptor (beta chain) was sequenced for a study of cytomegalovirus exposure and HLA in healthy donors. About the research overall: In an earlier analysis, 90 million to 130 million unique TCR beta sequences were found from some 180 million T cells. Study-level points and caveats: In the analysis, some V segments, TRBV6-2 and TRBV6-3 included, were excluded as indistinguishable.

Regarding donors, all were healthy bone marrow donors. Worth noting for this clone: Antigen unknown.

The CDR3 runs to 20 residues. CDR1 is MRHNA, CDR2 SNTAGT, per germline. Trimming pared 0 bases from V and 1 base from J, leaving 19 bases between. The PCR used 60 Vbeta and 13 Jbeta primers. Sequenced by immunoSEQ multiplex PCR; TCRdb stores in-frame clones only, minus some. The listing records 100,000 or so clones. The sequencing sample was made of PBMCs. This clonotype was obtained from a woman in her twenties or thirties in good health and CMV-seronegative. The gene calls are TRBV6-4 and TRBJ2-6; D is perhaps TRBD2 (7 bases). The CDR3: CASSDSIEGGGLSGANVLTF. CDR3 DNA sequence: TGTGCCAGCAGTGACTCGATCGAGGGCGGGGGCCTTTCTGGGGCCAACGTCCTGACTTTC.